This T cell receptor (beta chain) derives from a study of blood T cell repertoires in COVID-19. In the study overall: PBMCs, B-cell-depleted T cells, or T cells were the source of the cDNA or gDNA that made up the material.

Trimming cost V 8 bases and J 7 bases; bases outside gene matches: 9. Germline CDR1 is MNHEY and CDR2 is SVGAGI. The CDR3 runs to 15 residues. Assay used: immunoSEQ multiplex PCR; TCRdb lists only in-frame clones, some missing. Of 150,000 to 200,000 clones in the sample, over 85% are singletons; the top ten hold 2%. Seattle patient enrollment occurred during active infection, with longitudinal follow-up thereafter. This clone was detected only a few times. The clonotype comes from a woman aged 55-70 years with COVID-19, enrolled during active disease. The gene calls are TRBV6-5 and TRBJ2-5; 14 bases line up with TRBD2. Source material: peripheral blood. The CDR3 coding sequence is TGTGCCAGCCAGGGACTAGCGGGGGCCCAGGGGACCCAGTACTTC. It specifies CASQGLAGAQGTQYF.